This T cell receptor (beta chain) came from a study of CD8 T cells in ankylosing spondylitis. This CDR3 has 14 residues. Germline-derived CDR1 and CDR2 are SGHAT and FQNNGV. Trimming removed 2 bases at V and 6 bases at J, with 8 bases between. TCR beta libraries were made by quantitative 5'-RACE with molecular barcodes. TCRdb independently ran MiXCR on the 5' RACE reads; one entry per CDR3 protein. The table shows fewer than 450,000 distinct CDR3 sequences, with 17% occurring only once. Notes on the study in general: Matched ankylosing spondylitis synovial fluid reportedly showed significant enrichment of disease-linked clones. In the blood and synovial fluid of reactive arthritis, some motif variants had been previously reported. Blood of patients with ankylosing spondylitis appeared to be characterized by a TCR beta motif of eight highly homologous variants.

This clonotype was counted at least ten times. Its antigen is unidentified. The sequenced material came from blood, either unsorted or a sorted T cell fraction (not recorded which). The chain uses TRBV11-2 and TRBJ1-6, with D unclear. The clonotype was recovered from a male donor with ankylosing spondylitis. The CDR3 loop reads CASSLRQTNSPLHF. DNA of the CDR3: TGTGCCAGCAGCTTAAGGCAGACTAATTCACCCCTCCACTTT. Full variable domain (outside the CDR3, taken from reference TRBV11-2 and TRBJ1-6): EAGVAQSPRYKIIEKRQSVAFWCNPISGHATLYWYQQILGQGPKLLIQFQNNGVVDDSQLPKDRFSAERLKGVDSTLKIQPAKLEDSAVYLCASSLRQTNSPLHFGNGTRLTVT.